The clone carrying this T cell receptor beta chain appeared many times. Its antigen is not known. The sample is drawn from a study of neurological immune-mediated disorders. The study, taken as a whole, reports: Private repertoires in all groups were suggested, as expanded clones shared no CDR3 amino acid sequences across subjects. Phylogenetic grouping placed 18 of 34 multiple sclerosis patients' repertoires in one related-CDR3 cluster, a possible signature. It was HTLV-1-associated myelopathy that showed the most TCR clonal expansion, while multiple sclerosis showed the least, falling below healthy controls.

The cDNA came from 5'RACE, which used 10-nucleotide random UMIs. TCRdb reprocessed the 5' RACE reads via MiXCR and lists one record per CDR3 protein. The sample consists of around 25,000 distinct CDR3 sequences, 2% to 2.5% of them appearing once. This receptor was taken from a woman aged 45-65 years with multiple sclerosis. The sample taken for sequencing was PBMCs.

The CDR3 coding sequence is TGTGCCAGCAGTGACCAACCGGGACCATACAATGAGCAGTTCTTC. Translated: CASSDQPGPYNEQFF. The chain couples TRBV6-4 to TRBJ2-1; D might be TRBD1 or TRBD2, each matching 5 bases. CDR1 and CDR2 from the germline V gene are MRHNA and SNTAGT. The CDR3 covers 15 residues. The V gene lost 2 bases and the J gene lost 4 bases, with 12 bases spanning the gap.